This entry lists 4 T cell receptor beta chains sequenced from one sample in a study of T-cell memory formation after mild COVID-19. TCRdb passed the 5' RACE reads through MiXCR, listing each CDR3 protein once. The profile shows under 250,000 distinct CDR3 sequences, around 25% of them singletons. Sequenced input: PBMCs or a T cell subset sorted from them (not recorded which). The receptors were sampled from an adult woman who had mild COVID-19 (a few samples of this study predate the infection). Cell type and time point are not known.

J is TRBJ1-1 and V is TRBV5-1; D perhaps matches TRBD1 (6 bases). The CDR3 is 13 amino acids. Trimming removed 5 bases at V and 6 bases at J, with 14 bases between. The germline gives CDR1 SGHRS, CDR2 YFSETQ. CDR3 protein: CASRPTGSPEAFF. CDR3 nucleotides: TGCGCCAGCAGGCCAACAGGGTCCCCTGAAGCTTTCTTT. Using reference TRBV5-1 and TRBJ1-1 for the parts outside the CDR3, the full variable domain is KAGVTQTPRYLIKTRGQQVTLSCSPISGHRSVSWYQQTPGQGLQFLFEYFSETQRNKGNFPGRFSGRQFSNSRSEMNVSTLELGDSALYLCASRPTGSPEAFFGQGTRLTVV.

The chain's CDR3 is CASSAGQGFVPGANVLTF. CDR3 nucleotides: TGTGCCAGCAGCGCGGGACAGGGATTTGTGCCTGGGGCCAACGTCCTGACTTTC. The chain is built from TRBV7-2 and TRBJ2-6, with 9 bases aligning to TRBD1. Trimming took 5 bases from V and 2 from J; bases not matched to a gene: 10. The CDR3 has 18 amino acids. CDR1 SGHTA and CDR2 FQGNSA come from the germline V gene.

V usage is TRBV6-6 and J usage is TRBJ2-7, with TRBD1 identical over 8 bases. V was pared by 0 bases and J by 5 bases, with 9 bases of the junction left unmatched. The CDR3 sequence is 16 residues long. Germline CDR1 MNHNY, CDR2 SVGAGI (reference sequence). CDR3: CASSYSRDRHPHEQYF. CDR3 in DNA: TGTGCCAGCAGTTACTCCAGGGACAGGCATCCCCACGAGCAGTACTTC.

The chain combines TRBV20-1 with TRBJ1-2; D gene unclear. The V end lost 3 bases, the J end lost 4 bases, and 15 bases lay between the germline ends. In germline, CDR1 is DFQATT, CDR2 SNEGSKA (reference sequence). The CDR3 runs 14 residues. Written as DNA, the CDR3 is TGCAGTGCTAGCGTCGGCTACCGGACCTATGGCTACACCTTC. Protein product: CSASVGYRTYGYTF.